The rows below give T cell receptor beta chains drawn from one sample of a study of cytomegalovirus exposure and HLA in healthy donors. Some clones are missing from TCRdb's copy, which holds only in-frame ones; the method was immunoSEQ multiplex PCR. Of over 65,000 clones in the sample, about 79% were seen once. Input material: PBMCs. The origin of the receptors is a woman in her thirties or forties in good health and CMV-seronegative. Each CDR3 is given with its conserved first and last residue. A D gene is named only where the DNA matches it firmly. Some rows have no size entry. The others give once, few or many, or a class for an expanded clone.

>TRBD1|TRBJ1-1|once|TRBV5-8
TGTGCCAGCAGAGGGGGCACAAACTTATTCTTCAAGGACACTGAAGCTTTCTTT
CASRGGTNLFFKDTEAFF
>TRBD1|TRBJ2-7|few|TRBV2
TGTGCCAGCAGTGAAAGGACAGGGGCGGGATGGGGGAGCTCCTACGAGCAGTACTTC
CASSERTGAGWGSSYEQYF
>NA|TRBJ2-3|NA|TRBV19
TGTGCCAGTAGTGTTCGTAACACAGATACGCAGTATTTT
CASSVRNTDTQYF
>TRBD1|TRBJ1-2|few|TRBV4-3
TGCGCCAGCAGCCCAACGGACAGGTCCTATGGCTACACCTTC
CASSPTDRSYGYTF
>NA|TRBJ2-3|NA|TRBV2
TGTGCCAGCAGTGTAGCCGGGACAACCACAGATACGCAGTATTTT
CASSVAGTTTDTQYF
>TRBD2|TRBJ2-2|few|TRBV6-4
TGTGCCAGCAGTGAGGTAGCGGGAGAAACCGGGGAGCTGTTTTTT
CASSEVAGETGELFF
>NA|TRBJ1-1|NA|TRBV4-1
TGCGCCAGCAGCCAATCGCCCCCGGGGGTAACTGAAGCTTTCTTT
CASSQSPPGVTEAFF
>TRBD1|TRBJ2-7|NA|TRBV7-9
TGTGCCAGCGGGCTCGGGACAGGGTCCTACGAGCAGTACTTC
CASGLGTGSYEQYF
>TRBD1|TRBJ2-2|NA|TRBV11-3
TGTGCCAGCAGTTCGAACCGGGGGACAGGGGGCATCGGGGAGCTGTTTTTT
CASSSNRGTGGIGELFF
>NA|TRBJ2-2|NA|TRBV7-6
TGTGCCAGTTCCCGGACAGCGAACACCGGGGAGCTGTTTTTT
CASSRTANTGELFF
>TRBD2|TRBJ2-3|NA|TRBV4-3
TGCGCCAGCAGCCAGGAGCTGACTAGCCCTAGCACAGATACGCAGTATTTT
CASSQELTSPSTDTQYF
>NA|TRBJ2-1|NA|TRBV7-8
TGTGCCAGCAGCTCCGGCTACAATGAGCAGTTCTTC
CASSSGYNEQFF
>TRBD2|TRBJ2-3|NA|TRBV5-5
TGTGCCAGCAGCTTTCGACTAGCACCAGATACGCAGTATTTT
CASSFRLAPDTQYF
>TRBD1|TRBJ1-2|NA|TRBV5-8
TGTGCCAGCAGCATCCACAGGGGTGGCTACACCTTC
CASSIHRGGYTF
>TRBD2|TRBJ2-5|few|TRBV5-1
TGCGCCAGCAGCTTCGGAGTCCTAGCGGGGAGACAAGAGACCCAGTACTTC
CASSFGVLAGRQETQYF
>NA|TRBJ2-7|NA|TRBV14
TGTGCCAGCAGCCAACTCCCCTACGAGCAGTACTTC
CASSQLPYEQYF
>TRBD2|TRBJ2-3|NA|TRBV7-8
TGTGCCAGCAGCTTAAGCGGGGGGGCCGGGGATACGCAGTATTTT
CASSLSGGAGDTQYF
>NA|TRBJ1-2|NA|TRBV6-6
TGTGCCAGCCGCCGCCGGGGGGAGGGCTATGGCTACACCTTC
CASRRRGEGYGYTF
>TRBD1|TRBJ1-3|NA|TRBV7-8
TGTGCCAGCAGCTTAATCGGGACAGAGTCAATAGGCTCTGGAAACACCATATATTTT
CASSLIGTESIGSGNTIYF
>NA|TRBJ1-5|NA|TRBV30
TGTGCCTGGAGTGTCACCGGGGTTGAGCCCCAGCATTTT
CAWSVTGVEPQHF
>TRBD2|TRBJ2-1|NA|TRBV29-1
TGCAGCGTTGGCCTAGCGGGGAACAATGAGCAGTTCTTC
CSVGLAGNNEQFF
>TRBD2|TRBJ2-1|NA|TRBV5-4
TGTGCCAGCAGCTTGGCCGGGGGGGGACTCCCACAGGGGCAGTTCTTC
CASSLAGGGLPQGQFF